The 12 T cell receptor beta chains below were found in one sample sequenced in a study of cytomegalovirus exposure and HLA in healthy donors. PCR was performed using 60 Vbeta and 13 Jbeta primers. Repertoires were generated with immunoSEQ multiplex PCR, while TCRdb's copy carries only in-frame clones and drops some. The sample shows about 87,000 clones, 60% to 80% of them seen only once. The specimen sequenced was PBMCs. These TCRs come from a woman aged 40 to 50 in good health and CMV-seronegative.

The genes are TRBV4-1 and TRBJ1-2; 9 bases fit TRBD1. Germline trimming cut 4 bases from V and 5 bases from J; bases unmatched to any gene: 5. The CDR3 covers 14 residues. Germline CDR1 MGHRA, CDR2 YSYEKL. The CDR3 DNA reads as TGCGCCAGCAGCCCGGGACAGGGACGATATGGCTACACCTTC. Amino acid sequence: CASSPGQGRYGYTF.

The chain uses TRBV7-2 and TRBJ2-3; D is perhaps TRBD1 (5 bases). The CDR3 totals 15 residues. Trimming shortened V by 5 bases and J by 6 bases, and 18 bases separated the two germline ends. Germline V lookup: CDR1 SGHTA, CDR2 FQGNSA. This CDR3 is CASSQGFFTKDTQYF. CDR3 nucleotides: TGTGCCAGCAGCCAGGGATTTTTCACCAAGGATACGCAGTATTTT.

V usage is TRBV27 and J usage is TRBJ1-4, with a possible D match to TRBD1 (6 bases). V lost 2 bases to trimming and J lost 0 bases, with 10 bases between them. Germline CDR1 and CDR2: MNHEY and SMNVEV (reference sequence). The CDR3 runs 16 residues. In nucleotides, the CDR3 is TGTGCCAGCAGTTTAGTCGGGACAACAACTAATGAAAAACTGTTTTTT. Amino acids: CASSLVGTTTNEKLFF.

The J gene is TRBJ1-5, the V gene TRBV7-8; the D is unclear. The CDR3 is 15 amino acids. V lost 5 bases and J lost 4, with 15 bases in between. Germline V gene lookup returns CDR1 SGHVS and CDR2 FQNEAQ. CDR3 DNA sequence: TGTGCCAGCAGCCCACGACAAAATGTGAATCAGCCCCAGCATTTT. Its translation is CASSPRQNVNQPQHF.

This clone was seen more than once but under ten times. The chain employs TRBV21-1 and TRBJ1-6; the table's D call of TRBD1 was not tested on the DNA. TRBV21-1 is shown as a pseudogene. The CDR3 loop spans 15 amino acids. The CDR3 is CARPPDRTFGSPLHF. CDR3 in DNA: TGTGCCAGACCTCCAGACAGAACATTCGGTTCACCCCTCCACTTT.

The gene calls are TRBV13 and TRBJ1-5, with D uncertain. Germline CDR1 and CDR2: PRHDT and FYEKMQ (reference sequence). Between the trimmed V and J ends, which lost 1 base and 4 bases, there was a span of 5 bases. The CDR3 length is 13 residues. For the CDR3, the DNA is TGTGCCAGCAGCTTAGCACGGAATCAGCCCCAGCATTTT. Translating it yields CASSLARNQPQHF.

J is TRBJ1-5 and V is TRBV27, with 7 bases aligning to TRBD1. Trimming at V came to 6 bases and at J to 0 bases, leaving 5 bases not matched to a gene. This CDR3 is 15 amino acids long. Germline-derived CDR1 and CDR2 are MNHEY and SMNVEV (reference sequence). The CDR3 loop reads CASRPGQISNQPQHF. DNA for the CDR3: TGTGCCAGCAGACCGGGACAGATTAGCAATCAGCCCCAGCATTTT.

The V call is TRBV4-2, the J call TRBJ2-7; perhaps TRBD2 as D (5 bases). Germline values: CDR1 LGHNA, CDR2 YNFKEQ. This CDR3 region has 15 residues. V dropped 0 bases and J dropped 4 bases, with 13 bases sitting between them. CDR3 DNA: TGTGCCAGCAGCCAAGATGAGAGAAGGGAGTACGAGCAGTACTTC. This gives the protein CASSQDERREYEQYF.

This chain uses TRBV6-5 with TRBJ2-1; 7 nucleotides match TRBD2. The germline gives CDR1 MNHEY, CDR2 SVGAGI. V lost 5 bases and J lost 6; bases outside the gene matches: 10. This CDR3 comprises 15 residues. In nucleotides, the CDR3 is TGTGCCAGCAGTAAAAGGGGAGGGTGGGGCAATGAGCAGTTCTTC. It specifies CASSKRGGWGNEQFF.

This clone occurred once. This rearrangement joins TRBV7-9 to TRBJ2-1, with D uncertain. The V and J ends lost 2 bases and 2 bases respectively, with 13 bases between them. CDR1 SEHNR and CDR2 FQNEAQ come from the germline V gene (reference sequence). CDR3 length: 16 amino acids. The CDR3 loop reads CASSLLLPGPYNEQFF. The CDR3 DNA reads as TGTGCCAGCAGCTTATTACTCCCCGGTCCCTACAATGAGCAGTTCTTC.

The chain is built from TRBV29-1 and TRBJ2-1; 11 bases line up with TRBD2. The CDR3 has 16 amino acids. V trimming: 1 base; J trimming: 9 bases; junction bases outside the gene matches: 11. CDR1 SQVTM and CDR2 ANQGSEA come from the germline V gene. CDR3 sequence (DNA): TGCAGCGTTGAAGGTGTTACTAGCGGGGGTTCTAGTGAGCAGTTCTTC. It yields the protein CSVEGVTSGGSSEQFF.

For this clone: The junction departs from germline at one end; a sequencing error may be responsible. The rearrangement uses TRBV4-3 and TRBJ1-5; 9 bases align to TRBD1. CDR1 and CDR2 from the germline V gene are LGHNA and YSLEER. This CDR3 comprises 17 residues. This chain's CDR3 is CASSQPNRDREDQPQNF. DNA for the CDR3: TGCGCCAGCAGCCAACCAAACCGGGACAGGGAGGATCAGCCCCAGAATTTT.